A single sample gave rise to the 26 T cell receptor beta chains below, sequenced in a study of Graves' ophthalmopathy and Graves' hyperthyroidism. Amplification targeted the TCR beta CDR3 regions, with RNA transcripts as the source material. RT-PCR with HTBI primers came first, then second-round multiplex PCR. TCRdb analysed the multiplex PCR reads with MiXCR anew, one entry per CDR3 protein. The table has some 380,000 distinct CDR3 sequences, 15% seen once; the top ten hold about 7.3%. What was sequenced was peripheral blood. These receptors were taken from a woman between 18 and 29 years old with stable Graves' hyperthyroidism.

This clonotype was seen just once. The CDR3 nucleotides read TGTGCCAGCAGTTATGATTTTAGCGAGCAGTACTTC. This codes for CASSYDFSEQYF. The genes are TRBV6-2 or TRBV6-3 and TRBJ2-7; no clear D gene. CDR1 is MNHEY and CDR2 is SVGEGT in the germline V gene. This CDR3 has 12 residues. With 3 bases removed from V and 6 bases from J, the gap between germline ends came to 9 bases.

V usage is TRBV6-5 and J usage is TRBJ1-1; D is unclear. The CDR3 is made up of 16 amino acids. Germline-derived CDR1 and CDR2 are MNHEY and SVGAGI. V lost 4 bases to trimming and J lost 0 bases, with 15 bases between them. The CDR3 is CASSSPVGIMNTEAFF. CDR3 in DNA: TGTGCCAGCAGTTCACCCGTAGGGATCATGAACACTGAAGCTTTCTTT.

A remark on this clonotype: The junction shows a germline mismatch at one end, possibly a read error. This rearrangement joins TRBV6-1 to TRBJ2-5, with D maybe TRBD2 (6 bases). CDR1 and CDR2 (germline): MNHNS, SASEGT. This CDR3 has 13 residues. The CDR3 reads CASTGEVEETRYF. The CDR3 DNA sequence: TGTGCCAGCACCGGGGAGGTTGAGGAGACCCGGTACTTC.

The CDR3, as DNA: TGTGCCAGCAGTCCACGGGGGCAGGGGCGAGAGACCCAGTACTTC. Its translation is CASSPRGQGRETQYF. The chain couples TRBV27 to TRBJ2-5; D possibly matches TRBD1 or TRBD2 (6 bases each). The CDR3 is made up of 15 amino acids. CDR1 is MNHEY, CDR2 SMNVEV, per germline (reference sequence). The V end lost 5 bases, the J end lost 4 bases, and 17 bases lay between the germline ends.

This clonotype was seen many times. The V and J genes are TRBV24-1 and TRBJ1-5; TRBD1 matches 10 bases. The V and J ends lost 3 bases and 4 bases, in that order; junction bases with no gene match: 5. The CDR3 extends over 16 amino acids. Germline lookup yields CDR1 KGHDR and CDR2 SFDVKD. The CDR3 bases are TGTGCCACCAGTGATACGGACAGGGGGATTAATCAGCCCCAGCATTTT. This sequence encodes CATSDTDRGINQPQHF.

In its sample, this clonotype was seen many times. The gene calls are TRBV19 and TRBJ2-6, with unresolved D. Trimming pared 1 base from V and 1 base from J, leaving 11 bases between. Germline lookup yields CDR1 LNHDA and CDR2 SQIVND (reference sequence). This CDR3 is built from 17 residues. The CDR3, as DNA: TGTGCCAGTAGTATAGTAGGGATGAGGTCTGGGGCCAACGTCCTGACTTTC. Amino acid sequence: CASSIVGMRSGANVLTF.

This clonotype was recorded many times. This rearrangement joins TRBV5-5 to TRBJ1-5, with 8 positions matching TRBD1. The germline V gene encodes CDR1 SGHKS and CDR2 YYEKEE (reference sequence). The CDR3 consists of 14 residues. V trimming: 4 bases; J trimming: 7 bases; junction bases outside the gene matches: 7. The CDR3 here is CASSLTGEGQPQHF. In DNA, the CDR3 is TGTGCCAGCAGCCTGACAGGGGAAGGACAGCCCCAGCATTTT. Combining the CDR3 with reference TRBV5-5 and TRBJ1-5 gives the whole variable domain DAGVTQSPTHLIKTRGQQVTLRCSPISGHKSVSWYQQVLGQGPQFIFQYYEKEERGRGNFPDRFSARQFPNYSSELNVNALLLGDSALYLCASSLTGEGQPQHFGDGTRLSIL.

This clonotype was recorded at least ten times. The chain links TRBV12-3 or TRBV12-4 to TRBJ1-1, with TRBD1 as a possible D gene (5 bases). V was shortened by 3 bases and J by 11 bases, with 16 bases between the two germline ends. CDR3 length equals 13 residues. The CDR3 loop is CASSFEDNFWAFF. DNA of the CDR3: TGTGCCAGCAGTTTCGAGGACAATTTTTGGGCTTTCTTT.

This clonotype was counted only a few times. This chain connects TRBV3-1 to TRBJ1-1, with D hard to call. Germline values: CDR1 LGHDT, CDR2 YNNKEL (reference sequence). Trimming left V 0 bases short and J 7 bases short, with 6 bases between. The CDR3 has 12 amino acids. The CDR3 here is CASSQDRSEAFF. CDR3 in DNA: TGTGCCAGCAGCCAAGACAGGAGTGAAGCTTTCTTT.

This clonotype was seen ten or more times. The V call is TRBV7-2, the J call TRBJ1-2, with D possibly TRBD1 on 5 matching bases. V dropped 4 bases and J dropped 8 bases, with 17 bases sitting between them. In germline, CDR1 is SGHTA, CDR2 FQGNSA. The CDR3 totals 14 residues. CDR3 in amino acids: CASSSQQGVGGYTF. The DNA for the CDR3 is TGTGCCAGCAGCTCTCAGCAGGGCGTCGGAGGCTACACCTTC.

This clonotype was counted at least ten times. The chain employs TRBV10-3 and TRBJ1-5; D remains ambiguous. Trimming shortened V by 5 bases and J by 6 bases, and 8 bases separated the two germline ends. Germline V lookup: CDR1 ENHRY, CDR2 SYGVKD. The CDR3 spans 12 residues. The CDR3 DNA reads TGTGCCATCAGTACCCCCGGTCAGCCCCAGCATTTT. Its translation: CAISTPGQPQHF.

In DNA form, the CDR3 reads TGTGCCAGCAGTTTAGGACAGGGGCGCCGGTCCGGGGAGCTGTTTTTT. Translating gives CASSLGQGRRSGELFF. The genes are TRBV28 and TRBJ2-2; 9 bases match TRBD1. With V trimmed by 2 bases and J by 6 bases, 7 bases remained unmatched. CDR1 and CDR2 (germline): MDHEN, SYDVKM. CDR3 length: 16 residues.

This clonotype was detected ten times or more. The V call is TRBV20-1, the J call TRBJ2-7; weak D call: TRBD1 (5 bases). Trimming stripped 1 base from V and 1 base from J, with 8 bases between. The germline gives CDR1 DFQATT, CDR2 SNEGSKA (reference sequence). This CDR3 is 13 amino acids long. The CDR3 bases are TGCAGTGCTAGAGCCAGGGCTTCCTACGAGCAGTACTTC. Protein: CSARARASYEQYF.

Many counts were recorded for this clonotype. V usage is TRBV18 and J usage is TRBJ1-6; 8 bases line up with TRBD1. The CDR3 consists of 15 residues. From germline, CDR1 is KGHSH and CDR2 LQKENI. The ends lost 3 bases at V and 10 bases at J; junction bases unmatched: 8. The CDR3 DNA is TGTGCCAGCTCACCCCAGGGGGCAAGAGGCTCACCCCTCCACTTT. It specifies CASSPQGARGSPLHF.

This clonotype was counted many times. The genes are TRBV27 and TRBJ2-5, with no clear D. The V end lost 3 bases, the J end lost 3 bases, and 8 bases lay between the germline ends. Germline CDR1 and CDR2: MNHEY and SMNVEV (reference sequence). This CDR3 has 13 residues. For the CDR3, the DNA is TGTGCCAGCAGTTTTGCCCCAGAAGAGACCCAGTACTTC. Its translation is CASSFAPEETQYF.

This clonotype was seen ten or more times. The V call is TRBV11-2, the J call TRBJ2-5; 8 bases fit TRBD2. Per germline, CDR1 SGHAT and CDR2 FQNNGV. This CDR3 is 15 amino acids long. The ends lost 4 bases at V and 0 bases at J; junction bases unmatched: 4. The CDR3 DNA follows: TGTGCCAGCAGCTCAGAGCGGGGGTACCAAGAGACCCAGTACTTC. Amino acids: CASSSERGYQETQYF.

This clonotype occurred many times. The chain carries TRBV5-6 and TRBJ1-2; a possible D gene is TRBD1 (5 bases). Per the germline V gene, CDR1 is SGHDT and CDR2 is YYEEEE. There are 14 residues in the CDR3. V was pared by 4 bases and J by 2 bases, with 12 bases between. Here the CDR3 DNA reads TGTGCCAGCAGCCCCGGGGCATTAAACTATGGCTACACCTTC. It yields the protein CASSPGALNYGYTF.

This clonotype was found once. Relative to the germline gene, one junction end is altered; a read error may explain this. The chain employs TRBV12-3 or TRBV12-4 and TRBJ1-5; 10 nucleotides line up with TRBD1. This CDR3 is built from 16 residues. The CDR3 DNA sequence: TGTGTCAGCAGTCCAGGGACAGGGGTTCTCAATCAGCCCCAGCATTTT. It encodes CVSSPGTGVLNQPQHF.

Comments on this clonotype: A much more abundant neighbour one base away suggests this may be a read error. The chain couples TRBV13 to TRBJ1-2, with a possible D match to TRBD1 (5 bases). CDR1 is PRHDT and CDR2 is FYEKMQ in the germline V gene (reference sequence). CDR3 size: 18 residues. The CDR3 DNA sequence: TGTGTCAGCAGGACCAAGGGGTCTGGGGTCCCGACTAACTATGGCTACACCTTC. It is translated as CVSRTKGSGVPTNYGYTF.

The chain links TRBV11-2 to TRBJ1-1; D remains unclear. V was trimmed by 2 bases and J by 1 base, leaving 11 bases between them. The CDR3 totals 15 residues. Germline lookup yields CDR1 SGHAT and CDR2 FQNNGV. Written as DNA, the CDR3 is TGTGCCAGCAGCTTATCCATCCCAGGGAACACTGAAGCTTTCTTT. This sequence encodes CASSLSIPGNTEAFF.

Many counts were recorded for this clonotype. The chain employs TRBV12-5 and TRBJ2-7; D gene uncertain. CDR1 and CDR2 (germline): LGHNT, FRNRAP. This CDR3 spans 15 amino acids. The V gene lost 2 bases and the J gene lost 2 bases, with 13 bases spanning the gap. CDR3 loop: CASGLRAARTYEQYF. The CDR3 DNA reads TGTGCTAGTGGTTTGCGGGCGGCGAGGACCTACGAGCAGTACTTC.

This clonotype has a count of ten or more. The chain links TRBV6-1 to TRBJ2-2; D not resolved. The V gene lost 2 bases and the J gene lost 6 bases, with 10 bases spanning the gap. The CDR3 sequence is 14 residues long. Looked up from germline, CDR1 is MNHNS and CDR2 is SASEGT. The CDR3 reads CASSESRRAGELFF. The DNA of the CDR3 is TGTGCCAGCAGTGAAAGTCGAAGGGCCGGGGAGCTGTTTTTT.

This clonotype was seen repeatedly, ten times or more. The V and J genes are TRBV20-1 and TRBJ1-1; TRBD1 is a possible D gene (6 bases). Trimming removed 0 bases at V and 6 bases at J, with 17 bases between. Germline V CDR1 and CDR2: DFQATT, SNEGSKA (reference sequence). This CDR3 comprises 15 residues. The CDR3 loop reads CSAREPQGSIAEAFF. The CDR3 DNA reads TGCAGTGCTAGAGAACCTCAGGGGAGTATCGCTGAAGCTTTCTTT.

This clonotype was seen many times. V gene TRBV6-5 combines with J gene TRBJ1-6; D is unclear. Germline CDR1 MNHEY, CDR2 SVGAGI. V lost 6 bases and J lost 7, with 19 bases in between. The CDR3 loop spans 16 amino acids. CDR3 residues: CASSLLRGSTNSPLHF. For the CDR3, the DNA is TGTGCCAGCAGCTTACTGCGGGGATCTACCAATTCACCCCTCCACTTT.

The V call is TRBV7-9, the J call TRBJ1-2, with D perhaps TRBD1 (6 bases). The CDR3 is 15 residues long. V was pared by 3 bases and J by 2 bases, with 13 bases between. Per germline, CDR1 SEHNR and CDR2 FQNEAQ (reference sequence). CDR3 sequence (DNA): TGTGCCAGCAGCTTTGGACAGCTCATAAACTATGGCTACACCTTC. Its protein is CASSFGQLINYGYTF.

In this sample, this clonotype turned up many times. The J gene is TRBJ1-2, the V gene TRBV25-1, with D possibly being TRBD1 (6 bases). V was cut by 3 bases and J by 2 bases, with 10 bases left in between. CDR1 is MGHDK and CDR2 is SYGVNS in the germline V gene. The CDR3 consists of 14 residues. As DNA, the CDR3 is TGTGCCAGCAGTGATGAGGGGGTGAACTATGGCTACACCTTC. Protein product: CASSDEGVNYGYTF.